This TCR beta chain came from a study of CD8+CD57+ T cells in acquired aplastic anemia. Across the whole study: The sorted CD4+ and CD8+ cells yielded an average about 3.3 ug of DNA. Study-wide results and caveats: Patients versus controls showed no significant CD8+ Simpson's diversity difference. Some 29 CD8+ CDR3 sequences were shared between patients and controls.

CD8+CD57+ cell expansion, shown by flow cytometry, had occurred in the patients selected for sequencing. Genomic DNA, serving as template, underwent TCR beta VDJ and CDR3 profiling. MiXCR, applied by TCRdb to the reads, yields one record per CDR3 protein. This table holds 150,000 to 180,000 distinct CDR3 sequences, 52% found once. This clonotype has a handful of counts. Its antigen is not known. The sequence was collected from a human donor with aplastic anemia. Sequenced sample: sorted CD4+, CD8+, or CD8+CD57+ T cells (not recorded which) from PBMCs.

CDR3 residues: CASSLTQGAREQYF. The CDR3, as DNA: TGTGCCAGCAGCTTGACACAGGGGGCTCGCGAGCAGTACTTC. The rearrangement links TRBV7-9 to TRBJ2-7; TRBD1 matches at 9 bases. Germline V gene lookup returns CDR1 SEHNR and CDR2 FQNEAQ (reference sequence). CDR3 length: 14 residues. Losses at the gene ends were 3 bases for V and 6 bases for J; bases not matched to a gene: 6. Looking up the rest from reference TRBV7-9 and TRBJ2-7 gives the full variable domain: DTGVSQNPRHKITKRGQNVTFRCDPISEHNRLYWYRQTLGQGPEFLTYFQNEAQLEKSRLLSDRFSAERPKGSFSTLEIQRTEQGDSAMYLCASSLTQGAREQYFGPGTRLTVT.